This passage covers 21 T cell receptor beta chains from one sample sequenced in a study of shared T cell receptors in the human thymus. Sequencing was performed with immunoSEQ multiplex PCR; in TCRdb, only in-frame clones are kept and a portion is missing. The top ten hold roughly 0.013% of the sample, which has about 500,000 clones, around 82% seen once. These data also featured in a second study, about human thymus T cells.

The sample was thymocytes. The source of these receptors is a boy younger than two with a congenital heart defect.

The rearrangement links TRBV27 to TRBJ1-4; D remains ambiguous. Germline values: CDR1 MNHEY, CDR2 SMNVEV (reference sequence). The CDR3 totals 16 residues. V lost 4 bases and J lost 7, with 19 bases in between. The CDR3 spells CASSSRTGFGVEKLFF. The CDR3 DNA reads TGTGCCAGCAGTTCCCGGACCGGGTTCGGGGTTGAAAAACTGTTTTTT. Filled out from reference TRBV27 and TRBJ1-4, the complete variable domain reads EAQVTQNPRYLITVTGKKLTVTCSQNMNHEYMSWYRQDPGLGLRQIYYSMNVEVTDKGDVPEGYKVSRKEKRNFPLILESPSPNQTSLYFCASSSRTGFGVEKLFFGSGTQLSVL.

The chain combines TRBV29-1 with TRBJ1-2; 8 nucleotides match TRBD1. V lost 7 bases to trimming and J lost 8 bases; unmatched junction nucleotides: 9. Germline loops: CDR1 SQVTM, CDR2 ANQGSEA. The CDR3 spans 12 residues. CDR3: CSAPGTGGGYTF. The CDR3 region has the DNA TGCAGCGCGCCGGGAACAGGGGGAGGCTACACCTTC.

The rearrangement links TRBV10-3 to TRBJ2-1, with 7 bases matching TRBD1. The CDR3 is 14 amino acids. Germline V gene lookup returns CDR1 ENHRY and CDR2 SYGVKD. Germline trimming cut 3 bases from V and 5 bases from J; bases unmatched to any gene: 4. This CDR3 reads CAISDPQGDNEQFF. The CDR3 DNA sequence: TGTGCCATCAGTGACCCCCAGGGGGACAATGAGCAGTTCTTC.

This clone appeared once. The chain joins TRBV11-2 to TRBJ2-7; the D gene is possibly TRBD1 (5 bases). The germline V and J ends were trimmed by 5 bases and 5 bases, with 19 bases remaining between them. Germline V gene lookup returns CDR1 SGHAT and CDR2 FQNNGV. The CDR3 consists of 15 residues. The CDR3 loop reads CASSASLRRAHEQYF. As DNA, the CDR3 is TGTGCCAGCAGCGCCTCTTTGCGCAGGGCCCACGAGCAGTACTTC.

The CDR3 coding sequence is TGTGCCAGCAGCTTAGAAGACTACCCTCCCTGGGAGCAGTACTTC. Its translation: CASSLEDYPPWEQYF. This chain links TRBV7-9 with TRBJ2-7, with D possibly TRBD2 on 5 matching bases. V was trimmed by 1 base and J by 7 bases, leaving 17 bases between them. Germline-derived CDR1 and CDR2 are SEHNR and FQNEAQ (reference sequence). The CDR3 is 15 amino acids.

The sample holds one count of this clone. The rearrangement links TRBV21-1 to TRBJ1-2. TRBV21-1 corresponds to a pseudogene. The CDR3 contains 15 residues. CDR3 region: CASSSGLLANYGYTF. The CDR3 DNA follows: TGTGCCAGCAGCAGCGGGCTTTTAGCTAACTATGGCTACACCTTC.

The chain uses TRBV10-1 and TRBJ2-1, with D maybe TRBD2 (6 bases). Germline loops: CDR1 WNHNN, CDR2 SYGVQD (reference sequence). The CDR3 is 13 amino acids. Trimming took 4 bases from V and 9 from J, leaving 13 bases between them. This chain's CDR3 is CASSVGGSGEQFF. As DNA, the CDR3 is TGCGCCAGCAGTGTAGGAGGGTCGGGTGAGCAGTTCTTC.

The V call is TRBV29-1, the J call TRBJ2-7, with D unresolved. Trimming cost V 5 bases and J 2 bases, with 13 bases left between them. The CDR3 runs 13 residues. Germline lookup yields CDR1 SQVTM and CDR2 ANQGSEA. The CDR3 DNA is TGCAGCGTTCGAGCCCTCCAAACCTACGAGCAGTACTTC. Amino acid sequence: CSVRALQTYEQYF.

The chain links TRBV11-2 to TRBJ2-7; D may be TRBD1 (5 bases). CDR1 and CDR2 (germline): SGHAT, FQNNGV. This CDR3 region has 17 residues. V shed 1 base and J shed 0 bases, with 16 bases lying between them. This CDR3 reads CASSLVRGRPDSYEQYF. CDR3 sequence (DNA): TGTGCCAGCAGCTTAGTTAGGGGTCGCCCGGACTCCTACGAGCAGTACTTC.

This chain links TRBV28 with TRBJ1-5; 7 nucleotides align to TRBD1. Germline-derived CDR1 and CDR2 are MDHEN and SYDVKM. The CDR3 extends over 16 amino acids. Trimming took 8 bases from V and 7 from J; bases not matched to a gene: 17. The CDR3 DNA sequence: TGTGCCAGCTCTGCTATAGGGGGCGGGCCCGTCCAGCCCCAGCATTTT. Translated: CASSAIGGGPVQPQHF.

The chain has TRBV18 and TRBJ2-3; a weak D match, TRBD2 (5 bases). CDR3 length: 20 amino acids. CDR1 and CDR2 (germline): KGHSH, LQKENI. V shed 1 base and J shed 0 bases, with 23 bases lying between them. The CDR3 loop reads CASSPLHTGFTGSSTDTQYF. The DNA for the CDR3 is TGTGCCAGCTCACCACTCCACACGGGGTTTACGGGATCTAGCACAGATACGCAGTATTTT.

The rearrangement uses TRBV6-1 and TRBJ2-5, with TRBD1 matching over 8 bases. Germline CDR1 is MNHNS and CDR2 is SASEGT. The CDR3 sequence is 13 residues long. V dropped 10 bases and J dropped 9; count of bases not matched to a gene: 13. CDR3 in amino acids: CATRTGIRGAQYF. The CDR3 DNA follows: TGTGCCACTCGGACAGGGATCCGGGGTGCCCAGTACTTC.

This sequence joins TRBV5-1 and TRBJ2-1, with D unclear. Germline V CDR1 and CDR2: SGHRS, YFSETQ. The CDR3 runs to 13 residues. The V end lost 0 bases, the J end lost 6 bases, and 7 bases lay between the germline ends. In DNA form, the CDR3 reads TGCGCCAGCAGCTTGGTTTCCAGCAATGAGCAGTTCTTC. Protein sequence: CASSLVSSNEQFF.

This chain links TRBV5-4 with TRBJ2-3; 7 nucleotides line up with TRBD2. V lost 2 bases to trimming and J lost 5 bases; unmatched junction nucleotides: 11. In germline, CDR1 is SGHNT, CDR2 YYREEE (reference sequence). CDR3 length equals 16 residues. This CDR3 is CASSLPSGAQEDTQYF. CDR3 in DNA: TGTGCCAGCAGCTTACCTAGCGGAGCTCAGGAAGATACGCAGTATTTT.

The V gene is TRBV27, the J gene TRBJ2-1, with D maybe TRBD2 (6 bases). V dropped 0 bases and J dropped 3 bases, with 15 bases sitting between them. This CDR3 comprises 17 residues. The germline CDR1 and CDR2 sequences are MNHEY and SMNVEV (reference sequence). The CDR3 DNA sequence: TGTGCCAGCAGTTTATCTGGCGGGGAGCCAAACTACAATGAGCAGTTCTTC. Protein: CASSLSGGEPNYNEQFF.

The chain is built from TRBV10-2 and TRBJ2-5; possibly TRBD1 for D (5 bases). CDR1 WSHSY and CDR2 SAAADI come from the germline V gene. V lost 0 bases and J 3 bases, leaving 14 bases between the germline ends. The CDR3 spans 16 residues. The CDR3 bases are TGCGCCAGCAGTGAGTCGGGGCTGGACCATGAAGAGACCCAGTACTTC. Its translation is CASSESGLDHEETQYF.

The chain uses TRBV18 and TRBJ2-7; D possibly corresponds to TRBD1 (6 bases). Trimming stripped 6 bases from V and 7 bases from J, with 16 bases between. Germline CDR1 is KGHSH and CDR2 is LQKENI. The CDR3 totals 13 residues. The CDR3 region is CASSSGQPFEQYF. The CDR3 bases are TGTGCCAGCTCCTCGGGACAACCCTTTGAGCAGTACTTC.

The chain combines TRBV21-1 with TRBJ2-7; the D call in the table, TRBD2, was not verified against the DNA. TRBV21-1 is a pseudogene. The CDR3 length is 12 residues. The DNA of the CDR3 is TGTGCCACCCGTCTAGCGGGGTACGAGCAGTACTTC. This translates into CATRLAGYEQYF.

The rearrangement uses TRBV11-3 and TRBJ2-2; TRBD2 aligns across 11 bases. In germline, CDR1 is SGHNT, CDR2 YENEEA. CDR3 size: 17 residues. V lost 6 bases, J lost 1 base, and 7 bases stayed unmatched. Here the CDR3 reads CASRRRLAGRNTGELFF. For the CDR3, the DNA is TGTGCCAGCAGACGTCGACTAGCGGGACGGAACACCGGGGAGCTGTTTTTT. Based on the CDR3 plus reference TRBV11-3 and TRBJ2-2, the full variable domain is EAGVVQSPRYKIIEKKQPVAFWCNPISGHNTLYWYLQNLGQGPELLIRYENEEAVDDSQLPKDRFSAERLKGVDSTLKIQPAELGDSAVYLCASRRRLAGRNTGELFFGEGSRLTVL.

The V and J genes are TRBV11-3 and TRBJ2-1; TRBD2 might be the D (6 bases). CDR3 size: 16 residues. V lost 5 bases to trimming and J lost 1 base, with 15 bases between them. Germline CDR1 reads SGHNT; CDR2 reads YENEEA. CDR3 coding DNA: TGTGCCAGCAGCCCTCTGGCGGGGTTGTCCTACAATGAGCAGTTCTTC. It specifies CASSPLAGLSYNEQFF.

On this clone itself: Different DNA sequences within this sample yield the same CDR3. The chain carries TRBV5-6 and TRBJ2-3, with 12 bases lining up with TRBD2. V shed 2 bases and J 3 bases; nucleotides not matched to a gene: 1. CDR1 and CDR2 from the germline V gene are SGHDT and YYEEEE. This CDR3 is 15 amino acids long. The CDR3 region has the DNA TGTGCCAGCAGCTTAGGACTAGCGGGAACAGATACGCAGTATTTT. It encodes CASSLGLAGTDTQYF.